Listed below are T cell receptor beta chains from one sample, sequenced in a study of blood T cell repertoires in COVID-19. Assay: immunoSEQ multiplex PCR; the TCRdb copy retains only in-frame clones and omits some. The sample includes hundreds of thousands of clones, approximately 83% of them seen just once. The material sequenced was peripheral blood. The receptors come from an elderly man with acute or convalescent COVID-19. Each CDR3 is given with its conserved first and last residue. Only some rows state a clone size, as once, few, many or a class for expanded clones.

v_call,j_call,clone_size,cdr3_aa
TRBV18,TRBJ1-4,NA,CASSPIQGANNEKLFF
TRBV12-5,TRBJ2-2,NA,CASGLGGTGELFF
TRBV18,TRBJ1-1,once,CASSEDRANTEAFF
TRBV28,TRBJ1-4,once,CASSSTGTTKNEKLFF
TRBV11-3,TRBJ1-2,NA,CAVGGDGYGYTF
TRBV7-9,TRBJ1-6,NA,CASSPTGLALHF
TRBV7-2,TRBJ1-3,NA,CASSLRRDLSGNTIYF
TRBV6-1,TRBJ2-2,NA,CASRGGQGNTGELFF
TRBV2,TRBJ2-5,NA,CASAGLDATQYF
TRBV28,TRBJ2-7,NA,CASSLFRDSSYEQYF
TRBV7-8,TRBJ2-7,NA,CASRTSGAVSSYEQYF
TRBV9,TRBJ1-5,few,CASSVDIQPTSNQPQHF
TRBV5-1,TRBJ2-7,NA,CASSLISGTGWGEQYF
TRBV20-1,TRBJ1-5,NA,CSASGTGNQPQHF
TRBV5-1,TRBJ1-6,NA,CASSVSLMSSYNSPLHF
TRBV23-1,TRBJ2-1,NA,CARLGLEGSNEQFF
TRBV6-5,TRBJ1-5,NA,CASSYRRGGSMSQHF
TRBV9,TRBJ2-7,NA,CASSVAEAAAYEQYF
TRBV5-1,TRBJ2-5,NA,CASSPSTGEGETQYF
TRBV15,TRBJ1-1,NA,CATSKATAGYTEAFF
TRBV7-2,TRBJ2-7,NA,CASSPYLTTGSYEQYF
TRBV19,TRBJ2-3,NA,CASSRGTSGDPDTQYF
TRBV6-6,TRBJ2-5,NA,CASSREMMEETQYF
TRBV12-5,TRBJ2-3,NA,CASGLVGGSTDTQYF
TRBV15,TRBJ1-4,NA,CATSRAGVSSEKLFF
TRBV18,TRBJ1-1,once,CASSPPSSTNTEAFF
TRBV24-1,TRBJ1-1,NA,CATTPPGGTEAFF
TRBV5-1,TRBJ1-4,NA,CASSLEGTGVEKLFF
TRBV19,TRBJ2-2,NA,CASTMGQIYTGELFF
TRBV20-1,TRBJ2-6,NA,CSASSGAGANVLTF
TRBV19,TRBJ1-4,NA,CASRDSGRSEKLFF
TRBV6-5,TRBJ1-1,NA,CASIRDRLMNTEAFF
TRBV19,TRBJ1-4,NA,CATTDRPNEKLFF
TRBV10-2,TRBJ2-1,few,CASNPGQGGEQFF
TRBV7-2,TRBJ2-7,NA,CASSLAAGMYEQYF
TRBV19,TRBJ1-6,NA,CASSPRGASSYNSPLHF
TRBV18,TRBJ1-1,NA,CASSPGGVGTEAFF
TRBV6-5,TRBJ2-2,once,CASSYSGGVNTGELFF
TRBV18,TRBJ1-2,NA,CASSQGGQRTGYGYTF